This T cell receptor beta chain derives from a study of CD8+CD57+ T cells in acquired aplastic anemia. Study-level background: Reads per healthy sample averaged approximately 9.9 million (CD4+) and 11.0 million (CD8+). Findings of the study overall: Patients and controls turned out to have roughly 31 CD8+ CDR3 sequences in common.

The template used for profiling TCR beta VDJ and CDR3 was genomic DNA. TCRdb reprocessed the reads via MiXCR and lists one record per CDR3 protein. The data contain roughly 200,000 distinct CDR3 sequences, approximately 57% of them singletons. Per germline, CDR1 LGHNA and CDR2 YNFKEQ. V gave up 7 bases and J gave up 7 bases, with 10 bases separating them. CDR3 length: 11 residues. About this clonotype: The antigen remains undetermined. This may arise from a read error, as a much more abundant clone is one base away.

The sample consisted of sorted CD4+, CD8+, or CD8+CD57+ T cells (not recorded which) from PBMCs. The rearrangement links TRBV4-2 to TRBJ1-1, with TRBD1 as a possible D gene (6 bases). The clonotype comes from a human donor in good health. CDR3 sequence (DNA): TGTGCCAGCAACCAGGGGCTTGAAGCTTTCTTT. This sequence encodes CASNQGLEAFF.